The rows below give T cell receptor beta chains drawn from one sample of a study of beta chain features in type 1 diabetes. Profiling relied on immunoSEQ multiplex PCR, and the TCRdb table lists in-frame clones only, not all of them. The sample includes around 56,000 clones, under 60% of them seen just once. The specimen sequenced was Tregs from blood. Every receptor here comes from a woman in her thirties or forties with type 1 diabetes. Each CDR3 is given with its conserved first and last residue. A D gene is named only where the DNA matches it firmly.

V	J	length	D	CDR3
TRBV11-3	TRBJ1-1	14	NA	CASSLGGGRAEAFF
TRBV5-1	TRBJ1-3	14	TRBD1	CASRQGDSGNTIYF
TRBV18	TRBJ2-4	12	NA	CASSPDRNIQYF
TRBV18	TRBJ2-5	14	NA	CASSLQGSQETQYF
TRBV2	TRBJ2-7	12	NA	CASRRRGYEQYF
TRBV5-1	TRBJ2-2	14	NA	CASSLTVSTGELFF
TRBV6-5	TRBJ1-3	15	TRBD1	CASSWVKGARNTIYF
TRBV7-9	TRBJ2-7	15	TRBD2	CASSSTGTSSYEQYF
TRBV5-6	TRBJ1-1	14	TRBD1	CASSPQGRRGEAFF
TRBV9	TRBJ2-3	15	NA	CASSPHGRVGDTQYF
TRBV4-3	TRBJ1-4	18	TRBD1	CASSQAAGLQGVGEKLFF
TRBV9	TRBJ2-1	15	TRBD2	CASSRLAGAANEQFF
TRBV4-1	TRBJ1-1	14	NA	CASSQQARNTEAFF
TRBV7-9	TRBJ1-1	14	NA	CASRSRGGNTEAFF
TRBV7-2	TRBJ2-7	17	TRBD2	CASSPLYSSGGAYEQYF
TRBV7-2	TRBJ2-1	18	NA	CASSSRVSGLSFYNEQFF
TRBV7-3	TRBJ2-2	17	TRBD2	CASSPTSGGPVTGELFF
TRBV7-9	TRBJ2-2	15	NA	CASSDALGATGELFF
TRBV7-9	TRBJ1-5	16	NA	CASSLDSPHSNQPQHF
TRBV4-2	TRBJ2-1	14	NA	CASSQAGDFNEQFF
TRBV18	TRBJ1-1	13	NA	CASSSEKGAGAFF
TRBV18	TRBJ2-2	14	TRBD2	CASSRTSGSLELFF
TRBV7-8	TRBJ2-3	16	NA	CASSFSKGGGTDTQYF
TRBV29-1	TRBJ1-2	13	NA	CSVEDRGLLGYTF
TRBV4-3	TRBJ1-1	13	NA	CASSQEAEGKAFF
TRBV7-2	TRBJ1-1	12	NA	CASSSSYTEAFF
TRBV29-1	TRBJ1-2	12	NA	CSVDQAGHGYTF
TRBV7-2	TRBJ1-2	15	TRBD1	CASSPRTGQLYGYTF
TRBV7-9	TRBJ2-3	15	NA	CASSFYGELTDTQYF
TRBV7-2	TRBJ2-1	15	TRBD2	CASSNSGGAYNEQFF
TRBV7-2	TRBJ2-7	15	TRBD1	CASSAGTAPLGEQYF
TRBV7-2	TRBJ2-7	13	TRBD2	CASSQGLAYEQYF
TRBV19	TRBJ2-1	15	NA	CASSIGTTTANEQFF
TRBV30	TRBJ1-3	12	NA	CAWTLSGNTIYF
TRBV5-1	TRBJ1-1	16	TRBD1	CASSLGTGLGNTEAFF
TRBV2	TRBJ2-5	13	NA	CASSEGGEVTQYF
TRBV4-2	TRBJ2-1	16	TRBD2	CASSQASGTSNNEQFF
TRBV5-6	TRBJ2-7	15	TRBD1	CASSLVTGGNYEQYF
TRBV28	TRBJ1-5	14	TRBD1	CASSLPDRSQPQHF
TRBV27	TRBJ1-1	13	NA	CASSLSVLTEAFF